This TCR beta chain was found in a study of OX40 agonist ivuxolimab in advanced cancers. Whole-study results and caveats: Compared with CD4+, CD8+ T cells on average had more expanded clones.

This clone was recorded at least ten times. The antigen is undetermined. This table comes from immunoSEQ multiplex PCR, and its TCRdb copy is limited to in-frame clones, with some not included. The table records about 6,300 clones, approximately 70% of them present only once. The sampling schedule covered blood at baseline, cycle 4 day 1, and cycle 7 day 1. This CDR3 is 15 amino acids long. Germline V gene lookup returns CDR1 SGHTA and CDR2 FQGTGA. Losses at the gene ends were 4 bases for V and 6 bases for J; bases not matched to a gene: 8. The source material was CD4+ or CD8+ T cells sorted from blood, sampled in a trial of the OX40 agonist ivuxolimab. This TCR was recovered from an adult with an advanced solid tumor such as melanoma, head and neck, liver or kidney cancer. The chain has TRBV7-3 and TRBJ2-1, with 8 bases fitting TRBD2. The CDR3 region has the DNA TGTGCCAGCAGCTCCACGGGGGGGCGGCCCAATGAGCAGTTCTTC. This translates into CASSSTGGRPNEQFF.